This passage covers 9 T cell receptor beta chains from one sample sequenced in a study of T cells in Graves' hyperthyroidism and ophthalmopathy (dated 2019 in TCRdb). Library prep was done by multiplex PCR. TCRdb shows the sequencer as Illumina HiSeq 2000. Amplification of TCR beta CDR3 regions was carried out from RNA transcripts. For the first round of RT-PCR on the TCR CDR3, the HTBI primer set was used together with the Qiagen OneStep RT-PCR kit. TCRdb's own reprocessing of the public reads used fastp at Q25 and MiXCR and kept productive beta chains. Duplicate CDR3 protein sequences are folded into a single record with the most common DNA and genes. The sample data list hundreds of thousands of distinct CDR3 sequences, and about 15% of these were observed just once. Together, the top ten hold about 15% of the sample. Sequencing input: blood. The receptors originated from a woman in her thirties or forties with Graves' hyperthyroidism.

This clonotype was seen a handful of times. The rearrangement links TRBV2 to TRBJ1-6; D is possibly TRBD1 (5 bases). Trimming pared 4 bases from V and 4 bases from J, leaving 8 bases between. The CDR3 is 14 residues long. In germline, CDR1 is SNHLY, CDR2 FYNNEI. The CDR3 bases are TGTGCCAGCAGTGCTGGACAATATAATTCACCCCTCCACTTT. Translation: CASSAGQYNSPLHF.

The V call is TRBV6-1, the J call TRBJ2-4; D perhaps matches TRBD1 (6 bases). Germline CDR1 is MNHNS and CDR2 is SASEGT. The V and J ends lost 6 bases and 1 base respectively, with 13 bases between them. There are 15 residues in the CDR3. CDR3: CASRKTGLAKNIQYF. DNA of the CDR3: TGTGCCAGCAGGAAGACAGGCCTGGCCAAAAACATTCAGTACTTC.

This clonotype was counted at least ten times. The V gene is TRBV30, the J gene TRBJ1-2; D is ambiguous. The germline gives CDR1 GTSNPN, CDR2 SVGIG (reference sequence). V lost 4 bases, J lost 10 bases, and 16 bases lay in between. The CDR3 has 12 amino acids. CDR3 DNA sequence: TGTGCCTGGACTCTTGGGCAGCGGGACTACACCTTC. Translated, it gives CAWTLGQRDYTF.

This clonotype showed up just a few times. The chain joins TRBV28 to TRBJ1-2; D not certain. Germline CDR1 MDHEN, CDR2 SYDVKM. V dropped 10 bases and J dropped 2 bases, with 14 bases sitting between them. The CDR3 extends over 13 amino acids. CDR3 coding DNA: TGTGCCACCAGGACGGGCGGAAACTATGGCTACACCTTC. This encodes CATRTGGNYGYTF.

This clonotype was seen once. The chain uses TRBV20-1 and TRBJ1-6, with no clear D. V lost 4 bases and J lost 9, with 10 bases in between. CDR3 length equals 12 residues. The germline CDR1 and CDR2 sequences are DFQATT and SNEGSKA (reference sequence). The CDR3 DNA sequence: TGCAGTGCTAAGACGCAGTCTTCACCCCTCCACTTT. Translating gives CSAKTQSSPLHF.

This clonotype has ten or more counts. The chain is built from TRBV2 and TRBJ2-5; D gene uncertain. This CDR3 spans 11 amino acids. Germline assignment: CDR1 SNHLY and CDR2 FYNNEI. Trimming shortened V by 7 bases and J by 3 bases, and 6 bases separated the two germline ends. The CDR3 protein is CASIQEETQYF. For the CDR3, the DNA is TGTGCCAGCATTCAAGAAGAGACCCAGTACTTC.

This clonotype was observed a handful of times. The CDR3 region is CSVEYGGSRGETQYF. CDR3 bases: TGCAGCGTTGAGTATGGAGGGTCCAGAGGAGAGACCCAGTACTTC. The chain combines TRBV29-1 with TRBJ2-5; D possibly corresponds to TRBD2 (6 bases). The CDR3 has 15 residues. CDR1 is SQVTM and CDR2 is ANQGSEA in the germline V gene. The V end lost 3 bases, the J end lost 4 bases, and 18 bases lay between the germline ends.

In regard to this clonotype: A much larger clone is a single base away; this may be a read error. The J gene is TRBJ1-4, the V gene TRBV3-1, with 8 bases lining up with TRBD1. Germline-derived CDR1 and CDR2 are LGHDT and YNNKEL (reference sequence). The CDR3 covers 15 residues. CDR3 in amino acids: CAGSPGQGANEKLFF. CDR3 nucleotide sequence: TGTGCCGGCAGTCCTGGACAGGGAGCTAATGAAAAACTGTTTTTT.

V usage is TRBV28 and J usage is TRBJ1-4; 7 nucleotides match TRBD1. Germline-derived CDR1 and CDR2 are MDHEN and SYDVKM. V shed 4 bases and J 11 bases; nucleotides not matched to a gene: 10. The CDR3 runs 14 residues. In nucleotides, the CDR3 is TGTGCCAGCAGTTCTTGGGGGACAGCAGGTAAACTGTTTTTT. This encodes CASSSWGTAGKLFF.